Each of the 22 T cell receptor beta chains below was sequenced from the same sample in a study of blood T cells in healthy people across ages. PCR was performed a second time for about 7 to 12 cycles using a sample-barcoded 5' primer and a J-beta primer mix. Each CDR3 protein gets one entry after TCRdb re-called the 5' RACE reads with MiXCR. The table records about 400,000 distinct CDR3 sequences, about 55% of them present only once. The sequenced material came from blood. The source of these receptors is a man between 60 and 75 years old in good health.

The genes are TRBV6-2 or TRBV6-3 and TRBJ2-7, with 7 bases identical to TRBD2. Germline trimming cut 6 bases from V and 3 bases from J; bases unmatched to any gene: 8. CDR1 MNHEY and CDR2 SVGEGT come from the germline V gene. The CDR3 is 14 residues long. Written as DNA, the CDR3 is TGTGCCAGCAGGAGCGGGGACGGAGTCTACGAGCAGTACTTC. Its protein is CASRSGDGVYEQYF.

Turning to this clonotype: It may be a read error: a sequence one base away is much more abundant. The rearrangement links TRBV10-3 to TRBJ2-7, with unresolved D. From germline, CDR1 is ENHRY and CDR2 SYGVKD. The CDR3 is 12 residues long. CDR3 sequence reads: CAISESPYDQYF. CDR3 bases: TGTGCCATCAGTGAGAGTCCCTACGATCAGTACTTC.

The genes are TRBV12-3 or TRBV12-4 and TRBJ2-5; 8 bases agree with TRBD1. The CDR3 is made up of 13 amino acids. V was clipped by 7 bases and J by 2 bases; unmatched bases: 3. The CDR3 reads CASTRTGQETQYF. CDR3 DNA sequence: TGTGCCAGCACCCGGACAGGGCAAGAGACCCAGTACTTC.

This clonotype was recorded a few times. This chain connects TRBV20-1 to TRBJ1-6, with D possibly TRBD1 on 6 matching bases. The CDR3 sequence is 14 residues long. CDR1 is DFQATT and CDR2 is SNEGSKA in the germline V gene (reference sequence). Trimming stripped 6 bases from V and 3 bases from J, with 12 bases between. The CDR3 region is CSAVDSLYNSPLHF. The CDR3 DNA follows: TGCAGTGCCGTGGACAGCCTCTATAATTCACCCCTCCACTTT.

There are a few counts of this clonotype. The chain links TRBV9 to TRBJ2-1; 9 positions match TRBD2. Germline V lookup: CDR1 SGDLS, CDR2 YYNGEE. V trimming: 0 bases; J trimming: 5 bases; junction bases outside the gene matches: 6. The CDR3 has 16 residues. CDR3 residues: CASSVGLAGIDNEQFF. The CDR3 region has the DNA TGTGCCAGCAGCGTAGGGCTAGCGGGGATCGACAATGAGCAGTTCTTC.

This clonotype was picked up a small number of times. The J gene is TRBJ2-7, the V gene TRBV7-2; D is tentatively TRBD1 or TRBD2 (5 bases each). Germline V gene lookup returns CDR1 SGHTA and CDR2 FQGNSA. V was trimmed by 5 bases and J by 0 bases, leaving 14 bases between them. The CDR3 is 15 amino acids. CDR3 region: CASSTRDGPSYEQYF. For the CDR3, the DNA is TGTGCCAGCAGCACCCGGGACGGCCCCTCCTACGAGCAGTACTTC.

This clonotype is a singleton in its sample. The chain links TRBV3-1 to TRBJ2-7; TRBD2 aligns across 11 bases. The DNA end lines up better with TRBJ2-5; the J call may be wrong. The germline gives CDR1 LGHDT, CDR2 YNNKEL (reference sequence). The CDR3 is 15 residues long. The CDR3 loop reads CASSLTSGVQETQYF. CDR3 bases: TGTGCCAGCAGCCTGACTAGCGGGGTCCAAGAGACCCAGTACTTC.

This clonotype showed up just a few times. The CDR3 DNA reads as TGTGCCAGCAGCCAAGCGGTTACTAGCGGGGGACTACGGTACTTC. Amino acid sequence: CASSQAVTSGGLRYF. This rearrangement joins TRBV7-2 to TRBJ2-5, with 11 nucleotides matching TRBD2. This CDR3 contains 15 residues. The germline V gene has CDR1 SGHTA and CDR2 FQGNSA. J gave up 13 bases and V 5 bases, and 15 bases lay outside the gene matches.

This clonotype was seen once. The chain couples TRBV18 to TRBJ2-7, with 8 nucleotides matching TRBD1. The germline V gene encodes CDR1 KGHSH and CDR2 LQKENI. CDR3 length: 14 amino acids. Trimming removed 1 base from V and 6 bases from J; junction bases left unmatched: 5. Here the CDR3 reads CASSPRGTGSEQYF. As DNA, the CDR3 is TGTGCCAGCTCACCACGTGGGACAGGCTCCGAGCAGTACTTC.

This clonotype occurred a few times. The chain carries TRBV9 and TRBJ2-4; no clear D gene. CDR1 is SGDLS and CDR2 is YYNGEE in the germline V gene. The length of the CDR3 is 14 residues. The V end lost 4 bases, the J end lost 6 bases, and 14 bases lay between the germline ends. The CDR3 region has the DNA TGTGCCAGCAGCCCCCACTCGGGTGGAAACATTCAGTACTTC. Amino acids: CASSPHSGGNIQYF.

This clonotype was counted a few times. This rearrangement joins TRBV6-2 or TRBV6-3 to TRBJ2-6; 7 nucleotides match TRBD1. J was trimmed by 0 bases and V by 6 bases; bases with no gene match: 8. This CDR3 has 17 amino acids. In germline, CDR1 is MNHEY, CDR2 SVGEGT. For the CDR3, the DNA is TGTGCCAGCAGCTCCGGGACAGCGCGCTCTGGGGCCAACGTCCTGACTTTC. The encoded protein is CASSSGTARSGANVLTF.

The rearrangement joins TRBV7-2 to TRBJ2-5; 11 bases match TRBD1. With the DNA end fitting TRBJ2-7 better, the J assignment may be wrong. Germline assignment: CDR1 SGHTA and CDR2 FQGNSA. CDR3 length: 14 residues. In nucleotides, the CDR3 is TGTGCCAGCAGCATGGACAGGGGGCTTTACGAGCAGTACTTC. This gives the protein CASSMDRGLYEQYF.

This rearrangement joins TRBV10-3 to TRBJ2-1, with 11 bases aligning to TRBD2. The trim removed 10 bases at V and 0 bases at J, leaving 5 bases unmatched. Looked up from germline, CDR1 is ENHRY and CDR2 is SYGVKD. The CDR3 covers 15 residues. CDR3 protein: CANSGGGSSYNEQFF. The CDR3 DNA reads as TGTGCCAATAGCGGGGGGGGGAGCTCCTACAATGAGCAGTTCTTC.

J is TRBJ2-7 and V is TRBV7-9, with D unresolved. Trimming pared 7 bases from V and 10 bases from J, leaving 17 bases between. Germline lookup yields CDR1 SEHNR and CDR2 FQNEAQ (reference sequence). CDR3 length: 12 residues. For the CDR3, the DNA is TGTGCCAGCAAATCAGACATCTTTGACCAGTACTTC. Its protein product is CASKSDIFDQYF.

The chain carries TRBV4-2 and TRBJ2-5; D is unresolved. Per germline, CDR1 LGHNA and CDR2 YNFKEQ. V shed 4 bases and J shed 3 bases, with 12 bases lying between them. This CDR3 is 14 amino acids long. The CDR3 nucleotides are TGTGCCAGCAGCCCCGGGTCTTCAGAAGAGACCCAGTACTTC. Its translation is CASSPGSSEETQYF.

J is TRBJ1-4 and V is TRBV9; tentatively, D is TRBD1 (5 bases). CDR1 SGDLS and CDR2 YYNGEE come from the germline V gene. CDR3 length: 15 amino acids. Trimming left V 4 bases short and J 5 bases short, with 15 bases between. For the CDR3, the DNA is TGTGCCAGCAGCTTGGGGGACCCCGACAATGAAAAACTGTTTTTT. Protein: CASSLGDPDNEKLFF.

This clonotype was seen ten or more times. This chain uses TRBV10-2 with TRBJ2-5; 8 positions match TRBD1. V dropped 4 bases and J dropped 4; count of bases not matched to a gene: 5. The CDR3 totals 14 residues. Looked up from germline, CDR1 is WSHSY and CDR2 is SAAADI. The CDR3 reads CASSGQGTRETQYF. As DNA, the CDR3 is TGCGCCAGCAGTGGACAGGGGACAAGAGAGACCCAGTACTTC.

This clonotype turned up a few times. This rearrangement joins TRBV20-1 to TRBJ1-1; unclear D gene. In germline, CDR1 is DFQATT, CDR2 SNEGSKA (reference sequence). The CDR3 has 11 residues. The V gene lost 1 base and the J gene lost 8 bases, with 8 bases spanning the gap. CDR3 protein: CSARGEREAFF. The DNA of the CDR3 is TGCAGTGCTAGAGGAGAGCGAGAAGCTTTCTTT.

The CDR3 DNA sequence: TGTGCCAGCAAGTCGGAGGGACTAGCGGGAGGGCCCTACAATGAGCAGTTCTTC. Translated: CASKSEGLAGGPYNEQFF. The chain joins TRBV28 to TRBJ2-1, with TRBD2 matching over 16 bases. V shed 7 bases, J shed 2 bases, and the junction held 8 bases outside the gene matches. Germline V gene sequence: CDR1 MDHEN, CDR2 SYDVKM. This CDR3 is built from 18 residues.

This sequence joins TRBV2 and TRBJ2-3; 9 positions match TRBD2. Germline V gene lookup returns CDR1 SNHLY and CDR2 FYNNEI. Germline trimming cut 2 bases from V and 4 bases from J; bases unmatched to any gene: 7. The CDR3 is 16 residues long. As DNA, the CDR3 is TGTGCCAGCAGTGAACGGGGACTAGCAGTCCCAGATACGCAGTATTTT. It is translated as CASSERGLAVPDTQYF. Full variable domain (rest looked up from reference TRBV2 and TRBJ2-3): EPEVTQTPSHQVTQMGQEVILRCVPISNHLYFYWYRQILGQKVEFLVSFYNNEISEKSEIFDDQFSVERPDGSNFTLKIRSTKLEDSAMYFCASSERGLAVPDTQYFGPGTRLTVL.

The chain couples TRBV2 to TRBJ2-7, with a tentative D call TRBD1 (6 bases). The CDR3 is 12 residues long. Germline V gene sequence: CDR1 SNHLY, CDR2 FYNNEI. Trimming took off 6 bases at V and 5 bases at J, with 11 bases between the two ends. The CDR3 loop reads CASSTGSHEQYF. CDR3 bases: TGTGCCAGCAGCACAGGGTCCCACGAGCAGTACTTC.

The chain uses TRBV20-1 and TRBJ1-2, with D tentatively TRBD1 (6 bases). The V end was cut by 0 bases, the J end by 3 bases, with 11 bases between. Looked up from germline, CDR1 is DFQATT and CDR2 is SNEGSKA (reference sequence). CDR3 length equals 14 residues. CDR3 coding DNA: TGCAGTGCTAGAGATCTGCAGGGGTACTATGGCTACACCTTC. Translating it yields CSARDLQGYYGYTF.